This TCR beta chain was captured by sequencing in a study of blood T cell repertoires in COVID-19. Background on the study: COVID-19 samples collected from the United States, Italy and Spain covered acute and convalescent phases.

Sequenced by immunoSEQ multiplex PCR; TCRdb stores in-frame clones only, minus some. The sample has roughly 100,000 clones, 70% to 90% seen once. The length of the CDR3 is 15 residues. The germline CDR1 and CDR2 sequences are SGHNT and YYREEE (reference sequence). After removal of 0 bases from V and 4 bases from J, the junction contained 6 bases not matched to a gene. This clone was picked up one time. The sample consisted of peripheral blood. This sequence originates from a man aged 45-60 years with active COVID-19. V gene TRBV5-4 combines with J gene TRBJ1-2, with 7 bases aligning to TRBD1. The CDR3 DNA reads as TGTGCCAGCAGCTTGGGGGGACAGTTCGGCTATGGCTACACCTTC. It specifies CASSLGGQFGYGYTF.